This is a list of T cell receptor beta chains from one sample in a study of T cells after yellow fever vaccination. A single record per CDR3 protein comes from TCRdb applying MiXCR to the 5' RACE reads. The data contain around 350,000 distinct CDR3 sequences, 6.2% of them singletons. Source: PBMCs, taken 5 days after the yellow fever booster vaccination. The receptors come from a man aged 30 to 39 who received the YFV17D yellow fever vaccine. CDR3s include the opening cysteine and the closing phenylalanine or tryptophan. A D gene is named only where the DNA matches it firmly. Size tells how often a clone was seen (once, few, many) or the class of an expanded clone, and some rows leave it out.

size	D	J	length	V	CDR3	DNA
many	NA	TRBJ1-3	15	TRBV13	CASSVRIRNRNTIYF	TGTGCCAGCAGCGTTCGTATTAGGAATAGAAACACCATATATTTT
few	TRBD1	TRBJ2-7	17	TRBV27	CASSFLNEVTGTYEQYF	TGTGCCAGCAGTTTCCTCAATGAGGTGACAGGGACCTACGAGCAGTACTTC
NA	NA	TRBJ2-3	16	TRBV5-4	CASSSPWVAATDTQYF	TGTGCCAGCAGCTCCCCGTGGGTGGCGGCGACAGATACGCAGTATTTT
many	NA	TRBJ2-1	12	TRBV2	CASRAYSDEQFF	TGTGCCAGCAGGGCATACAGTGATGAGCAGTTCTTC
few	TRBD2	TRBJ2-1	13	TRBV15	CATRSGGHNEQFF	TGTGCCACCCGGAGCGGGGGACACAATGAGCAGTTCTTC
NA	NA	TRBJ1-2	14	TRBV7-2	CASSLGGVNYGYTF	TGTGCCAGCAGCTTAGGGGGGGTTAACTATGGCTACACCTTC
NA	TRBD1	TRBJ2-2	15	TRBV5-5	CASSSRDRVPGEQFF	TGTGCCAGCAGCAGCCGGGACAGGGTCCCCGGGGAGCAGTTTTTT
many	NA	TRBJ2-3	12	TRBV5-1	CASSLISDTQYF	TGCGCCAGCAGCTTAATTTCAGATACGCAGTATTTT
many	TRBD2	TRBJ2-7	14	TRBV7-2	CASSPSGRADEQYF	TGTGCCAGCAGCCCCAGCGGGAGGGCCGATGAGCAGTACTTC
NA	TRBD2	TRBJ2-2	16	TRBV7-6	CASSLLSGTSFEELFF	TGTGCCAGCAGCTTACTTTCCGGGACTAGTTTTGAGGAGCTGTTTTTT
NA	TRBD2	TRBJ2-5	20	TRBV3-1	CASSQIPGLAGVLGEETQYF	TGTGCCAGCAGCCAAATCCCCGGACTAGCGGGAGTTTTGGGAGAAGAGACCCAGTACTTC
few	TRBD2	TRBJ2-1	15	TRBV7-2	CASSKGLADYNEQFF	TGTGCCAGCAGCAAGGGGCTAGCGGACTACAATGAGCAGTTCTTC
few	NA	TRBJ2-3	15	TRBV3-1	CASSQHRERTDTQYF	TGTGCCAGCAGCCAGCACAGGGAGCGCACAGATACGCAGTATTTT
NA	TRBD2	TRBJ2-1	21	TRBV6-4	CASSPEGRGTVSGLADNEQFF	TGTGCCAGCAGTCCCGAGGGGCGGGGCACAGTTTCGGGACTAGCGGACAATGAGCAGTTCTTC
few	NA	TRBJ2-2	12	TRBV10-1	CASSEDPGELFF	TGCGCCAGCAGTGAGGACCCAGGGGAGCTGTTTTTT
NA	TRBD1	TRBJ1-6	16	TRBV20-1	CSARDRAGSYNSPLHF	TGCAGTGCTAGGGACAGGGCGGGCTCCTATAATTCACCCCTCCACTTT
few	NA	TRBJ2-3	13	TRBV7-6	CASRGGATDTQYF	TGTGCCAGCAGGGGGGGCGCGACAGATACGCAGTATTTT
many	TRBD1	TRBJ2-5	15	TRBV5-6	CASSIRTGVKETQYF	TGTGCCAGCAGCATACGGACAGGGGTAAAAGAGACCCAGTACTTC
NA	TRBD2	TRBJ2-3	16	TRBV5-1	CASSFTSGSSTDTQYF	TGCGCCAGCAGCTTCACTAGCGGGAGTAGTACAGATACGCAGTATTTT
NA	TRBD1	TRBJ2-1	16	TRBV5-5	CASSLGPGQGLNEQFF	TGTGCCAGCAGCTTAGGTCCGGGACAGGGCCTAAATGAGCAGTTCTTC
many	TRBD1	TRBJ2-6	15	TRBV5-1	CASRPQGSGANVLTF	TGCGCCAGCAGGCCACAGGGGTCTGGGGCCAACGTCCTGACTTTC
many	NA	TRBJ1-6	15	TRBV20-1	CSAIPGAGLNSPLHF	TGCAGTGCGATTCCCGGGGCAGGTCTCAATTCACCCCTCCACTTT
NA	TRBD2	TRBJ2-3	17	TRBV18	CASSPNLGREEADTQYF	TGTGCCAGCTCACCGAATTTAGGGCGGGAGGAGGCGGATACGCAGTATTTT
few	TRBD2	TRBJ2-5	14	TRBV6-1	CASSGTSGSETQYF	TGTGCCAGCAGTGGGACTAGCGGGAGTGAGACCCAGTACTTC
few	NA	TRBJ2-7	15	TRBV7-2	CASSLEPGATYEQYF	TGTGCCAGCAGCTTAGAACCGGGAGCGACCTACGAGCAGTACTTC
few	NA	TRBJ2-1	13	TRBV20-1	CSAQASSYNEQFF	TGCAGTGCCCAAGCGAGCTCCTACAATGAGCAGTTCTTC
few	TRBD1	TRBJ1-1	13	TRBV5-4	CASSVRDRWEAFF	TGTGCCAGCAGCGTCCGGGACAGGTGGGAAGCTTTCTTT
many	TRBD1	TRBJ2-3	16	TRBV5-1	CASSAGQVVAADTQYF	TGCGCCAGCAGCGCGGGACAGGTGGTAGCTGCAGATACGCAGTATTTT
few	TRBD2	TRBJ2-7	15	TRBV12-3/TRBV12-4	CASSPRGLVGYEQYF	TGTGCCAGCAGCCCGCGAGGACTAGTCGGCTACGAGCAGTACTTC
NA	TRBD2	TRBJ2-6	16	TRBV20-1	CSARGTSGGGANVLTF	TGCAGTGCTAGGGGGACTAGCGGAGGTGGGGCCAACGTCCTGACTTTC
few	TRBD1	TRBJ2-7	15	TRBV5-4	CASSFRQGGAYEQYF	TGTGCCAGCAGCTTTCGACAGGGGGGCGCCTACGAGCAGTACTTC
NA	NA	TRBJ2-2	17	TRBV20-1	CSARPSLTSTNTGELFF	TGCAGTGCTAGACCCTCCCTTACTAGCACGAACACCGGGGAGCTGTTTTTT
many	NA	TRBJ1-2	14	TRBV12-3/TRBV12-4	CASSFIGTNYGYTF	TGTGCCAGCAGTTTTATAGGGACTAACTATGGCTACACCTTC
NA	TRBD2	TRBJ2-3	13	TRBV5-1	CASRLAHPDTQYF	TGCGCCAGTCGACTAGCGCACCCAGATACGCAGTATTTT
NA	NA	TRBJ1-2	14	TRBV29-1	CSAPEGGNNYGYTF	TGCAGCGCTCCTGAGGGAGGGAATAATTATGGCTACACCTTC
few	NA	TRBJ2-1	16	TRBV5-1	CASSSSPGDHYNEQFF	TGCGCCAGCAGCTCATCACCGGGAGACCACTACAATGAGCAGTTCTTC
few	NA	TRBJ1-5	14	TRBV28	CASSFSGAGQPQHF	TGTGCCAGCAGTTTTTCGGGGGCCGGTCAGCCCCAGCATTTT
many	NA	TRBJ2-3	17	TRBV5-1	CASSSTKGPIYTDTQYF	TGCGCCAGCAGCTCCACCAAAGGACCGATTTACACAGATACGCAGTATTTT
many	TRBD1	TRBJ2-7	12	TRBV10-3	CASTGGSYEQYF	TGTGCCTCCACAGGGGGCAGCTACGAGCAGTACTTC